This is a list of T cell receptor beta chains from one sample in a study of neoadjuvant anti-PD-1 for oral cavity cancer. The data were produced by immunoSEQ multiplex PCR, yet TCRdb's version contains in-frame clones alone and is incomplete. The top ten clones hold less than 3.5% of a sample with approximately 13,000 clones, approximately 74% of them seen once. This specimen was PBMCs, taken after nivolumab (anti-PD-1) treatment. These receptors were taken from a person aged 35-80 years with oral cavity squamous cell carcinoma. Each CDR3 is given with its conserved first and last residue. The order of the fields is J gene, clone size, CDR3 length, D gene, V gene, CDR3 protein, CDR3 DNA. The D gene is left open where the match is weak. Expanded clones are given a class, and other clones once, few, many or no size at all.

J gene: TRBJ2-6; clone size: .; CDR3 length: 19; D gene: .; V gene: TRBV5-4; CDR3 protein: CASRPTTVPDSSGANVLTF; CDR3 DNA: TGTGCCAGCAGACCCACCACGGTACCCGATAGCTCTGGGGCCAACGTCCTGACTTTC
J gene: TRBJ1-1; clone size: .; CDR3 length: 13; D gene: .; V gene: TRBV19; CDR3 protein: CASSGLGAAEAFF; CDR3 DNA: TGTGCCAGTAGTGGTTTGGGGGCGGCTGAAGCTTTCTTT
J gene: TRBJ1-2; clone size: few; CDR3 length: 16; D gene: TRBD1; V gene: TRBV28; CDR3 protein: CASSSYPGQGDYGYTF; CDR3 DNA: TGTGCCAGCAGTTCATACCCTGGACAGGGGGACTATGGCTACACCTTC
J gene: TRBJ2-7; clone size: .; CDR3 length: 16; D gene: TRBD2; V gene: TRBV5-1; CDR3 protein: CASTETGTSGSGEQYF; CDR3 DNA: TGCGCCAGCACCGAGACCGGGACTAGCGGGAGTGGGGAGCAGTACTTC
J gene: TRBJ2-1; clone size: .; CDR3 length: 17; D gene: TRBD2; V gene: TRBV27; CDR3 protein: CASSSWTSGRPTNEQFF; CDR3 DNA: TGTGCCAGCAGTTCCTGGACTAGCGGGAGGCCTACAAATGAGCAGTTCTTC
J gene: TRBJ2-1; clone size: .; CDR3 length: 14; D gene: .; V gene: TRBV29-1; CDR3 protein: CSVARGELVGEQFF; CDR3 DNA: TGCAGCGTTGCCCGAGGGGAGTTGGTGGGTGAGCAGTTCTTC
J gene: TRBJ2-5; clone size: .; CDR3 length: 10; D gene: .; V gene: TRBV29-1; CDR3 protein: CSVGEETQYF; CDR3 DNA: TGCAGCGTGGGGGAAGAGACCCAGTACTTC
J gene: TRBJ1-2; clone size: .; CDR3 length: 14; D gene: .; V gene: TRBV28; CDR3 protein: CASSSPGGGFGYTF; CDR3 DNA: TGTGCCAGCAGTTCTCCCGGAGGGGGGTTCGGCTACACCTTC
J gene: TRBJ2-7; clone size: .; CDR3 length: 13; D gene: .; V gene: TRBV29-1; CDR3 protein: CSAGGSPGYEQYF; CDR3 DNA: TGCAGCGCAGGAGGCAGTCCCGGATACGAGCAGTACTTC
J gene: TRBJ2-7; clone size: few; CDR3 length: 14; D gene: .; V gene: TRBV28; CDR3 protein: CASSPRTRPYEQYF; CDR3 DNA: TGTGCCAGCAGTCCTCGGACTCGACCCTACGAGCAGTACTTC